Listed below are T cell receptor beta chains from one sample, sequenced in a study of blood T cell repertoires in COVID-19. TCRdb's table, derived via immunoSEQ multiplex PCR, lists solely in-frame clones and lacks some. Of approximately 150,000 clones in the sample, almost 80% were seen once. Sequencing was done on a sample of peripheral blood. The receptors stem from a man between 50 and 59 years old with active or convalescent COVID-19. The CDR3 runs from the conserved cysteine through the conserved F or W. A D gene is named only where the DNA matches it firmly. The listing skips clone size in some rows; elsewhere it reads once, few, many or a size class.

j_gene,v_gene,d_gene,abundance,CDR3nt,CDR3aa
TRBJ2-3,TRBV9,TRBD2,NA,TGTGCCAGCAGCGTAGGTCCTAGCGGAAGCACAGATACGCAGTATTTT,CASSVGPSGSTDTQYF
TRBJ1-5,TRBV30,NA,few,TGTGCCTGGAGTACGGGGGTAGCTAGCAATCAGCCCCAGCATTTT,CAWSTGVASNQPQHF
TRBJ1-2,TRBV21-1,NA,NA,TGTGCCAGCAGCAACGGGGGGGGTAACTATGGCTACACCTTC,CASSNGGGNYGYTF
TRBJ1-5,TRBV6-5,TRBD1,NA,TGTGCCAGCAGTTACTCCGGACAGGGACAAAATCAGCCCCAGCATTTT,CASSYSGQGQNQPQHF
TRBJ1-3,TRBV3-1/TRBV3-2,NA,NA,TGTGCCAGCAGCCAAACTGACTCTGGAAACACCATATATTTT,CASSQTDSGNTIYF
TRBJ2-5,TRBV10-3,TRBD2,NA,TGTGCCATCAGTCGACTAGCGGGAGAAGAGGAGACCCAGTACTTC,CAISRLAGEEETQYF
TRBJ2-3,TRBV21-1,NA,NA,TGTGCCAGCAGCAAAGAAACAGGGGTGAAAGATACGCAGTATTTT,CASSKETGVKDTQYF
TRBJ1-1,TRBV2,TRBD1,NA,TGTGCCGGGACAGTTAACACTGAAGCTTTCTTT,CAGTVNTEAFF
TRBJ1-1,TRBV14,NA,NA,TGTGCCAGCAGCCGCCAATTCGGAGCTTTGAACACTGAAGCTTTCTTT,CASSRQFGALNTEAFF
TRBJ2-7,TRBV9,NA,NA,TGTGCCAGCAGCCCCATCTCCGAGGAGCAGTACTTC,CASSPISEEQYF
TRBJ1-2,TRBV7-9,TRBD1,NA,TGTGCCAGCAGCTTAATCGTCAGGGGGCATGGCTACACCTTC,CASSLIVRGHGYTF
TRBJ2-7,TRBV16,NA,NA,TGTGCCAGCAGCTGGGGGGTCTCCTACGAGCAGTACTTC,CASSWGVSYEQYF
TRBJ1-5,TRBV6-2/TRBV6-3,NA,NA,TGTGCCAGCAGTTACTCAGGGGGGGGCTATAGCAATCAGCCCCAGCATTTT,CASSYSGGGYSNQPQHF
TRBJ2-7,TRBV13,TRBD2,NA,TGTGCCAGCAGCCCTAGCGGGAGGTCCTACGAGCAGTACTTC,CASSPSGRSYEQYF
TRBJ1-4,TRBV19,TRBD1,few,TGTGCCAGTAGTACCCGGACAGGGGGCCAAGAAAAACTGTTTTTT,CASSTRTGGQEKLFF
TRBJ1-2,TRBV6-5,TRBD1,NA,TGTGCCAGCAGTTACCAGACAGGGGCCCCAAGTGGCTACACCTTC,CASSYQTGAPSGYTF
TRBJ2-1,TRBV24-1,TRBD2,NA,TGTGCCACCAGTGATAGGACTAGCGGGAGGGCCTTGAGCAATGAGCAGTTCTTC,CATSDRTSGRALSNEQFF
TRBJ2-7,TRBV27,NA,NA,TGTGCCAGCAGTCTCCCGGGATCCTACGAGCAGTACTTC,CASSLPGSYEQYF
TRBJ1-4,TRBV9,TRBD1,NA,TGTGCCAGCAGCGGACCCCGACAGGGCTCTAATGAAAAACTGTTTTTT,CASSGPRQGSNEKLFF
TRBJ2-7,TRBV7-2,TRBD2,NA,TGTGCCAGCAGCTGGGGACTAGCGGGATACGAGCAGTACTTC,CASSWGLAGYEQYF
TRBJ2-2,TRBV3-1/TRBV3-2,TRBD2,NA,TGTGCCAGCAGCCCCAGCGGGAGGGCCCGGGACGGGGAGCTGTTTTTT,CASSPSGRARDGELFF
TRBJ2-1,TRBV29-1,NA,NA,TGCAGCGTTGAAGAGCAAGCGGTCACCGGCGGCGATGAGCAGTTCTTC,CSVEEQAVTGGDEQFF
TRBJ2-6,TRBV7-3,TRBD2,NA,TGTGCCAGCAGCCCAACCGGGACTAGCGGTGGGGCCAACGTCCTGACTTTC,CASSPTGTSGGANVLTF
TRBJ1-6,TRBV5-1,NA,NA,TGCGCCAGCAGCTTGGCGATTAGAGGGAGCTCCTATAATTCACCCCTCCACTTT,CASSLAIRGSSYNSPLHF
TRBJ1-3,TRBV11-2,NA,NA,TGTGCCAGCAGCTCGCACGCCAGCTCTGGAAACACCATATATTTT,CASSSHASSGNTIYF
TRBJ2-7,TRBV6-6,NA,once,TGTGTCAGCAGTGACTGGACTGGCCTCTCCTACGAGCAGTACTTC,CVSSDWTGLSYEQYF
TRBJ2-7,TRBV25-1,NA,once,TGTGCCAGCCGAGTGGGAGCGATAGACGAGCAGTACTTC,CASRVGAIDEQYF
TRBJ2-3,TRBV7-2,NA,NA,TGTGCCAGCAGCTTTTCGGATACGCAGTATTTT,CASSFSDTQYF
TRBJ2-2,TRBV7-3,NA,NA,TGTGCCAGCAGCTCGGTCGCGAACACCGGGGAGCTGTTTTTT,CASSSVANTGELFF
TRBJ1-5,TRBV3-1/TRBV3-2,NA,NA,TGTGCCAGCAGCCATATGGGGGGGAATCAGCCCCAGCATTTT,CASSHMGGNQPQHF
TRBJ2-3,TRBV28,TRBD2,few,TGTGCCAGCAGTGTTAGCGGGGGAGGAGATACGCAGTATTTT,CASSVSGGGDTQYF
TRBJ2-7,TRBV5-1,NA,NA,TGCGCCAGCAGCTTGGAGTCGGGATCCTACGAGCAGTACTTC,CASSLESGSYEQYF
TRBJ2-7,TRBV5-4,NA,NA,TGTGCCAGCACCATTAACCCTTGGTTGGGGCGGTCCAACTACGAGCAGTACTTC,CASTINPWLGRSNYEQYF
TRBJ2-7,TRBV28,NA,few,TGTGCCAGCACCGCCCCCGGGACCTACGAGCAGTACTTC,CASTAPGTYEQYF
TRBJ1-1,TRBV28,TRBD1,NA,TGTGCCAGCAGTGCCCGACAGGGGTTGAGGACTGAAGCTTTCTTT,CASSARQGLRTEAFF
TRBJ2-7,TRBV6-5,TRBD2,NA,TGTGCCAGCAGTTATAGCGGGAGAAGCGACGAGCAGTACTTC,CASSYSGRSDEQYF
TRBJ2-7,TRBV6-6,TRBD1,few,TGTGCCAGCAGACTCCCGGGGACAGGGGCCGACGAGCAGTACTTC,CASRLPGTGADEQYF
TRBJ1-5,TRBV19,NA,NA,TGTGCCAGTAGTATGGGCGAGGGGAGGTGGAGCAATCAGCCCCAGCATTTT,CASSMGEGRWSNQPQHF
TRBJ2-1,TRBV5-1,NA,NA,TGCGCCAGCAGCCCGGAGGGATACAATGAGCAGTTCTTC,CASSPEGYNEQFF
TRBJ2-7,TRBV6-5,NA,NA,TGTGCCAGCACCCCGGGGGTCATCTACGAGCAGTACTTC,CASTPGVIYEQYF
TRBJ1-1,TRBV27,NA,few,TGTGCCAGCAGTTTCGGGGAGGTAGCTTTCTTT,CASSFGEVAFF
TRBJ1-4,TRBV7-9,TRBD1,NA,TGTGCCAGCAGCTTAATAGGGGGCCAGCGTGAAAAACTGTTTTTT,CASSLIGGQREKLFF
TRBJ1-2,TRBV14,NA,NA,TGTGCCAGCAGCCAAGTGGGGGCAATCGTTGGCTACACCTTC,CASSQVGAIVGYTF
TRBJ2-5,TRBV15,NA,NA,TGTGCCACCAGCAGTACTAGCAGGTACCAAGAGACCCAGTACTTC,CATSSTSRYQETQYF
TRBJ2-7,TRBV29-1,TRBD1,NA,TGCAGCGTTGAGTCCAGACAGGGAAAGGGATCCTACGAGCAGTACTTC,CSVESRQGKGSYEQYF
TRBJ2-2,TRBV19,NA,NA,TGTGCCAGTAGTATAGACCCAGGGAACACCGGGGAGCTGTTTTTT,CASSIDPGNTGELFF
TRBJ2-7,TRBV4-1,TRBD2,NA,TGCGCCAGCAGCCCGGGGACTAGCGGGGTCTACGAGCAGTACTTC,CASSPGTSGVYEQYF
TRBJ1-5,TRBV7-8,NA,NA,TGTGCCAGCGGGGAGGGGAGCCCGGATCAGCCCCAGCATTTT,CASGEGSPDQPQHF
TRBJ2-7,TRBV7-2,TRBD2,NA,TGTGCCAGCAGCTTAGGACTAGCGGCCTACGAGCAGTACTTC,CASSLGLAAYEQYF
TRBJ2-1,TRBV28,NA,few,TGTGCCAGCAGTTCTCAGCGCTGGTGGTCCTACAATGAGCAGTTCTTC,CASSSQRWWSYNEQFF
TRBJ1-1,TRBV6-5,NA,NA,TGTGCCAGCAGCTATATCGACTACACTGAAGCTTTCTTT,CASSYIDYTEAFF
TRBJ2-2,TRBV6-4,NA,NA,TGTGCCAGCAGTCTTCAGGGAGGATCGAACACCGGGGAGCTGTTTTTT,CASSLQGGSNTGELFF
TRBJ2-7,TRBV27,TRBD2,NA,TGTGCCAGCAGTACTAGCGGAAGGGGCGAGCAGTACTTC,CASSTSGRGEQYF
TRBJ2-5,TRBV24-1,NA,NA,TGTGCCACCAGTGATTTGCGGGAGGAGACCCAGTACTTC,CATSDLREETQYF
TRBJ2-1,TRBV5-6,TRBD1,NA,TGTGCCAGCAGCTGGGGGACAGGGGGAAATGAGCAGTTCTTC,CASSWGTGGNEQFF
TRBJ1-3,TRBV11-2,NA,NA,TGTGCCAGCAGCCCATTCGGCAGGGAGGAATTCGGAAACACCATATATTTT,CASSPFGREEFGNTIYF